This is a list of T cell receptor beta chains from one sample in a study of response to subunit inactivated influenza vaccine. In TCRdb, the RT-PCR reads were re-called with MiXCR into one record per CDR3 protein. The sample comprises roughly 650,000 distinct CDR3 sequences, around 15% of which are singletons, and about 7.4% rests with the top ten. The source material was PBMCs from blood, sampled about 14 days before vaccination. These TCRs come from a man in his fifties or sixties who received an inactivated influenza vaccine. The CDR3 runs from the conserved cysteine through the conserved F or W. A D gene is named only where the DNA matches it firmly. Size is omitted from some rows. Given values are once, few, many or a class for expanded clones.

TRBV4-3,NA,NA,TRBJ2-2,TGCGCCAGCAGCCAAGGACAGTACGTCACCGGGGGGCTGTTTTTT,CASSQGQYVTGGLFF
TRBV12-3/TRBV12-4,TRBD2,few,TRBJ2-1,TGTGCCAGCCGACTAGCGGGAGGGCCAGATGAGCAGTTCTTC,CASRLAGGPDEQFF
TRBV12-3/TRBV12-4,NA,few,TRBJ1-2,TGTGCCAGCAGTGCGGAAGCAGCCTATGGCTACACCTTC,CASSAEAAYGYTF
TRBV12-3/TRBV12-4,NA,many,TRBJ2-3,TGTGCCAGCAGTTTCTTACTCTCCACAGATACGCAGTATTTT,CASSFLLSTDTQYF
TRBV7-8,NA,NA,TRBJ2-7,TGTGCCAGCAGCCCCAGAACAACAGTCGCGGACTACGAGCAGTACTTC,CASSPRTTVADYEQYF
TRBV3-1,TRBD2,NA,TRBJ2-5,TGTGCCAGCAGCTCCCGACTAGCGGGAGGGCCAGGAGAGACCCAGTACTTC,CASSSRLAGGPGETQYF
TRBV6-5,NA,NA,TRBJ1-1,TGTGCCTGCAGTTTCCACTTAAATATGGAGGCTTTCTTT,CACSFHLNMEAFF
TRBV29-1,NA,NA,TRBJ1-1,TGCAGCGTTGCTCAGTACAAAGGGACTGAAGCTTTCTTT,CSVAQYKGTEAFF
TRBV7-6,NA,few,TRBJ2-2,TGTGCCAGCAGCTCTCCCCTTTATCGCAGGGGGGCTGCCGGGGAGCTGTTTTTT,CASSSPLYRRGAAGELFF
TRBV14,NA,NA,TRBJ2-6,TGTGCCAGCAGCCGGTATGAGGGGCCCTCTGGGGCCAACATCCTGACTTTC,CASSRYEGPSGANILTF
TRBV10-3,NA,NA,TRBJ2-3,TGTGCCATCAGTGAGTCCCAGGGGATAACTGATACGCAGTATTTT,CAISESQGITDTQYF
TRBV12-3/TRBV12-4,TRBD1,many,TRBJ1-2,TGTGCCAGCAGTCTATGGGACAGGGAAGACTATGGCTACACCTTC,CASSLWDREDYGYTF
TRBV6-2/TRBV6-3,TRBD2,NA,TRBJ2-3,TGTGCCAGCAGTTACTTGCCCTCTAGCGGGTCCACAGATACGCAGTATTTT,CASSYLPSSGSTDTQYF
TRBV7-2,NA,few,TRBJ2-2,TGTGCCAGCAGCTTAATTTTGGGGGCGCCCCCCGGGGAGCTGTTTTTT,CASSLILGAPPGELFF
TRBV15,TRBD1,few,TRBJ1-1,TGTGCCACCAGCGGACAGGGGGCGAGCACTGAAGCTTTCTTT,CATSGQGASTEAFF
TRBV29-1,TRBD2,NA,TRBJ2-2,TGCAGTGTAGCGGGACTGTTAACCGGGGAGCTGTTTTTT,CSVAGLLTGELFF
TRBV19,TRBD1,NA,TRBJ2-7,TGTGCCAGTATGGGGCGACAGGGAAGATCCTACGAGCAGTACTTC,CASMGRQGRSYEQYF
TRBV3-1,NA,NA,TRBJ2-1,TGTGCCAGCAGCCAAGACCGGGTCAACAATGAGCAGTTCTTC,CASSQDRVNNEQFF
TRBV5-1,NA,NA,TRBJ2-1,TGCGCCAGCACCCATGGCCGGGACAAGGGTATAACGAGGGATGAGCAGTTCTTC,CASTHGRDKGITRDEQFF
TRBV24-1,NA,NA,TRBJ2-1,TGTGCCACCAGTGATTTGGTAGCACGGTCCTACAATGAGCAGTTCTTC,CATSDLVARSYNEQFF
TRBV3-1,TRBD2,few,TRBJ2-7,TGTGCCAGCAGCCAAGTCGCCAGCGGGAGTTCCGAGCAGTACTTC,CASSQVASGSSEQYF
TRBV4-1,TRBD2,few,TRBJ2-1,TGCGCCAGCAGCCAAACTAGCGGGGGGCCCTGGTTCTTC,CASSQTSGGPWFF
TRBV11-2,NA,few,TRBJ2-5,TGTGCCAGCAGCTGGGAGAGGCAGGAGACCCAGTACTTC,CASSWERQETQYF
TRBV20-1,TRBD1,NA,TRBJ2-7,TGCAGTGCTAGGAGAGAGGGGGCTGGGGCCCACGAGCAGTACTTC,CSARREGAGAHEQYF
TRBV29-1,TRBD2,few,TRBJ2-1,TGCAGCGTTGATAGCGGGGGTGGGAATGAGCAGTTCTTC,CSVDSGGGNEQFF
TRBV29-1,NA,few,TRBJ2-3,TGCAGCGTTGAAGGGGAGAGCACAGATACGCAGTATTTT,CSVEGESTDTQYF
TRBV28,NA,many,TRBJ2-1,TGTGCCAGCAGTTCGCGACTCGGAATACTTTTGCAGTTCTTC,CASSSRLGILLQFF
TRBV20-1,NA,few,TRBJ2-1,TGCAGTGCTAGCGAAGGAGTCAGCTCCTACAATGAGCAGTTCTTC,CSASEGVSSYNEQFF
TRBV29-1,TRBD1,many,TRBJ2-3,TGCAGCGTTTCCGGGACAGGGCTGACAGATACGCAGTATTTT,CSVSGTGLTDTQYF
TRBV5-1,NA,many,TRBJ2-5,TGTGCCAGCAGCCGGACGGCCCAAGAGACCCAGTACTTC,CASSRTAQETQYF
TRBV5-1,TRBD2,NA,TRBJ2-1,TGCGCCAGCAGAATTGCGGGAGTTCACAATGAGCAGTTCTTC,CASRIAGVHNEQFF
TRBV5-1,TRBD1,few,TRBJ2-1,TGCGCCAGCAGCCCCGGGGGGACAGGGAAGCAGTTCTTC,CASSPGGTGKQFF
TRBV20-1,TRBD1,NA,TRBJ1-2,TGCAGGGCGACAGGGTTCGGCTATGGCTACACCTTC,CRATGFGYGYTF
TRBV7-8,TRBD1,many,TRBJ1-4,TGTGCCAGCAGCCGGGACAGGGAGGATTCGACTAATGAAAAACTGTTTTTT,CASSRDREDSTNEKLFF
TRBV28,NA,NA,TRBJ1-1,TGTGCCAGCAGCCAACCGGAGGGGAATTGGGGGACTGAAGCTTTCTTT,CASSQPEGNWGTEAFF